The table lists the clone carrying this T cell receptor (beta chain) with a few counts. Its antigen is not identified. This specimen comes from a study of neurological immune-mediated disorders. Study-level results: Subjects shared no identical expanded-clone CDR3 amino acid sequences, suggesting private TCR-beta repertoires in all groups. Multiple sclerosis patients had less TCR clonal expansion than even healthy controls, unlike HTLV-1-associated myelopathy.

J lost 5 bases, V lost 5 bases, and 8 bases had no gene match. This CDR3 spans 16 amino acids. Looked up from germline, CDR1 is LNHDA and CDR2 is SQIVND (reference sequence). Synthesis of cDNA was accomplished via 5'RACE employing 10-nucleotide random UMIs. TCRdb redid the calling of the 5' RACE reads with MiXCR, one entry per CDR3 protein. Of about 53,000 distinct CDR3 sequences in the sample, roughly 8.8% were seen once. Time point meaning: longitudinal time-point 3. This clonotype originated in a woman between 35 and 50 years old in good health. The V and J genes are TRBV19 and TRBJ2-3, with 12 bases lining up with TRBD2. The sequenced sample consisted of PBMCs. This CDR3 reads CASSPRLAGAGDTQYF. CDR3 nucleotide sequence: TGTGCCAGTAGTCCCCGACTAGCGGGAGCGGGAGATACGCAGTATTTT. The full variable domain, in which reference TRBV19 and TRBJ2-3 provide the parts outside the CDR3, is DGGITQSPKYLFRKEGQNVTLSCEQNLNHDAMYWYRQDPGQGLRLIYYSQIVNDFQKGDIAEGYSVSREKKESFPLTVTSAQKNPTAFYLCASSPRLAGAGDTQYFGPGTRLTVL.